A single sample is the source of the 15 T cell receptor beta chains below, sequenced in a study of immune characterization of retroperitoneal liposarcoma. One entry per CDR3 protein, called by TCRdb with MiXCR from the PCR reads. The repertoire includes some 11,000 distinct CDR3 sequences, 27% of them detected once, and around 7.7% sits in the top ten. The sample was tumor tissue. The receptors derive from a male donor with retroperitoneal liposarcoma.

This rearrangement joins TRBV6-1 to TRBJ2-2; D is perhaps TRBD2 (5 bases). CDR1 is MNHNS, CDR2 SASEGT, per germline. The length of the CDR3 is 12 residues. V was clipped by 8 bases and J by 5 bases, with 9 bases between them. CDR3 nucleotide sequence: TGTGCCAGCGGTAGGAGGACCGGGGAGCTGTTTTTT. Its translation is CASGRRTGELFF.

The sample holds a few counts of this clonotype. This chain uses TRBV6-1 with TRBJ1-2, with D perhaps TRBD1 (5 bases). This CDR3 has 15 residues. V shed 0 bases and J shed 8 bases, with 16 bases lying between them. CDR1 and CDR2 from the germline V gene are MNHNS and SASEGT. The DNA of the CDR3 is TGTGCCAGCAGTGAAGCGATGAGGGACCCTATCGGCTACACCTTC. Its protein is CASSEAMRDPIGYTF.

This chain links TRBV7-6 with TRBJ2-7; D unresolved. The germline V and J ends were trimmed by 4 bases and 7 bases, with 11 bases remaining between them. Germline values: CDR1 SGHVS, CDR2 FNYEAQ. The length of the CDR3 is 12 residues. CDR3 bases: TGTGCCAGCAGCTCGCACCTGGCGGAGCAGTACTTC. Translation: CASSSHLAEQYF.

The chain employs TRBV6-1 and TRBJ2-1; D not resolved. V shed 8 bases and J shed 10 bases, with 12 bases lying between them. The length of the CDR3 is 11 residues. The V gene's germline CDR1 is MNHNS and CDR2 SASEGT. The CDR3 spells CASGKFYEQFF. In nucleotides, the CDR3 is TGTGCCAGCGGCAAGTTTTACGAGCAGTTCTTC.

This clonotype was seen only a few times. V is TRBV6-1 and J is TRBJ1-6, with D unclear. The ends were cut back, 5 bases at V and 5 bases at J, with 13 bases in the middle. CDR3 size: 15 residues. CDR1 and CDR2 (germline): MNHNS, SASEGT. CDR3 loop: CASSLRADNNSPLHF. The CDR3 DNA follows: TGTGCCAGCAGTTTGAGGGCAGATAATAATTCACCCCTCCACTTT.

The J gene is TRBJ2-6, the V gene TRBV6-1; D is ambiguous. CDR1 MNHNS and CDR2 SASEGT come from the germline V gene. V was pared by 8 bases and J by 0 bases, with 5 bases between. This CDR3 is built from 13 residues. Here the CDR3 reads CASVSSGANVLTF. CDR3 bases: TGTGCCAGCGTAAGCTCTGGGGCCAACGTCCTGACTTTC.

This clonotype rates as medium-sized. V usage is TRBV12-3 or TRBV12-4 and J usage is TRBJ2-3; tentatively, D is TRBD1 (6 bases). This CDR3 region has 12 residues. Between the trimmed V and J ends, which lost 5 bases and 3 bases, there was a span of 6 bases. The CDR3 DNA sequence: TGTGCCAGCAGTACAGGGACAGATACGCAGTATTTT. It specifies CASSTGTDTQYF.

This clonotype occurred many times. The V gene is TRBV6-6, the J gene TRBJ2-7, with 11 bases lining up with TRBD2. This CDR3 contains 16 residues. J lost 1 base, V lost 2 bases, and 4 bases had no gene match. The germline V gene has CDR1 MNHNY and CDR2 SVGAGI (reference sequence). CDR3 sequence (DNA): TGTGCCAGCAGTTACGGTGCTAGCGGGAGGTCCTACGAGCAGTACTTC. Translating it yields CASSYGASGRSYEQYF.

This clonotype was observed a few times. The chain employs TRBV7-8 and TRBJ1-5; D call uncertain. V was cut by 3 bases and J by 0 bases, with 15 bases left in between. The germline V gene encodes CDR1 SGHVS and CDR2 FQNEAQ. This CDR3 has 17 amino acids. CDR3 loop: CASSFSPGSPSNQPQHF. The CDR3 DNA is TGTGCCAGCAGCTTCTCGCCGGGTTCCCCTAGCAATCAGCCCCAGCATTTT.

Concerning this clonotype itself: Mismatch with germline at one junction end may stem from a read error. The J gene is TRBJ2-5, the V gene TRBV7-6; 8 nucleotides agree with TRBD2. The CDR3 is made up of 15 amino acids. Germline CDR1 and CDR2: SGHVS and FNYEAQ. DNA of the CDR3: TGTGCTAGCAGCCTAGGGGCGGGGGGTACCTCTGAGCAGTACTTC. It is translated as CASSLGAGGTSEQYF.

This clonotype is labeled as medium-sized (0.01 to 0.1%). The chain combines TRBV7-8 with TRBJ2-1; the match to TRBD2 covers 8 bases. The CDR3 covers 18 residues. The germline V gene encodes CDR1 SGHVS and CDR2 FQNEAQ. V was clipped by 5 bases and J by 13 bases; unmatched bases: 25. CDR3 region: CASSANRRGAQYQETQFF. CDR3 coding DNA: TGTGCCAGCAGCGCAAATAGGCGGGGGGCCCAGTACCAAGAGACCCAGTTCTTC.

The rearrangement uses TRBV11-2 and TRBJ2-1; D is undetermined. The V end was cut by 1 base, the J end by 10 bases, with 17 bases between. CDR1 and CDR2 from the germline V gene are SGHAT and FQNNGV. CDR3 length: 15 residues. This CDR3 is CASSLVGVSFAEQFF. The CDR3, as DNA: TGTGCCAGCAGCTTAGTTGGGGTTTCGTTTGCCGAGCAGTTCTTC.

V and J are TRBV10-2 and TRBJ2-3, with TRBD2 identical over 12 bases. The CDR3 runs 16 residues. Germline trimming cut 3 bases from V and 5 bases from J; bases unmatched to any gene: 6. CDR1 WSHSY and CDR2 SAAADI come from the germline V gene. The CDR3 DNA reads as TGCGCCAGCAGTGAAAGACTAGCGGGGGCCGGAGATACGCAGTATTTT. This translates into CASSERLAGAGDTQYF.

The chain links TRBV6-1 to TRBJ2-6; no firm D call. Germline values: CDR1 MNHNS, CDR2 SASEGT. V was pared by 6 bases and J by 0 bases, with 15 bases between. The CDR3 contains 17 residues. This chain's CDR3 is CASRGQSSNSGANVLTF. For the CDR3, the DNA is TGTGCCAGCAGAGGGCAGAGCTCGAACTCTGGGGCCAACGTCCTGACTTTC.

This chain joins TRBV6-6 and TRBJ2-1, with 7 bases aligning to TRBD2. The CDR3 consists of 15 residues. Trimming removed 0 bases from V and 9 bases from J; junction bases left unmatched: 8. Germline V gene lookup returns CDR1 MNHNY and CDR2 SVGAGI (reference sequence). The CDR3 reads CASSYSGGSRSEQFF. CDR3 nucleotide sequence: TGTGCCAGCAGTTACTCTGGCGGGAGTCGTAGTGAGCAGTTCTTC.